This passage covers 8 T cell receptor beta chains from one sample sequenced in a study of CD8+ T cells in alopecia areata. After isolation, RNA underwent reverse transcription to generate cDNA as the sequencing template. The table came from immunoSEQ multiplex PCR; TCRdb's copy has only in-frame clones and leaves some out. Here the sample spans about 69,000 clones, 55% to 65% being singletons. Specimen: CD8+ T cells sorted from blood, collected at week 0. The origin of the receptors is a human donor with alopecia areata.

The chain carries TRBV4-1 and TRBJ1-6; D might be TRBD1 (5 bases). Trimming removed 3 bases at V and 13 bases at J, with 13 bases between. Germline-derived CDR1 and CDR2 are MGHRA and YSYEKL. The CDR3 is 13 residues long. The CDR3 DNA is TGCGCCAGCAGCCACCCTCAGGGAAGTCCCCTCCACTTT. Protein sequence: CASSHPQGSPLHF.

The sample holds a few counts of this clone. The rearrangement links TRBV7-9 to TRBJ2-5; no definite D call. This CDR3 region has 16 residues. V was pared by 4 bases and J by 6 bases, with 21 bases between. The germline gives CDR1 SEHNR, CDR2 FQNEAQ (reference sequence). For the CDR3, the DNA is TGTGCCAGCAGCTCAGCCCCCGGACCGGGTGAGAAGACCCAGTACTTC. Translated, it gives CASSSAPGPGEKTQYF. Supplemented by reference TRBV7-9 and TRBJ2-5, the full variable domain reads DTGVSQNPRHKITKRGQNVTFRCDPISEHNRLYWYRQTLGQGPEFLTYFQNEAQLEKSRLLSDRFSAERPKGSFSTLEIQRTEQGDSAMYLCASSSAPGPGEKTQYFGPGTRLLVL.

The V call is TRBV29-1, the J call TRBJ2-1; TRBD2 agrees at 11 bases. Trimming cost V 7 bases and J 2 bases; bases outside gene matches: 13. This CDR3 contains 17 residues. Germline V gives CDR1 SQVTM, CDR2 ANQGSEA. The CDR3 loop reads CSAPPGTSGATYNEQFF. DNA for the CDR3: TGCAGCGCCCCACCCGGGACTAGCGGAGCCACCTACAATGAGCAGTTCTTC.

This clone was detected only a few times. The genes are TRBV5-4 and TRBJ2-5; a weak D match, TRBD1 (6 bases). CDR1 is SGHNT, CDR2 YYREEE, per germline (reference sequence). V was pared by 4 bases and J by 5 bases, with 18 bases between. The CDR3 has 15 residues. The CDR3 reads CASSDQQGRGETQYF. The CDR3 nucleotides read TGTGCCAGCAGCGACCAACAGGGTCGTGGGGAGACCCAGTACTTC. The variable domain in full, completed from reference TRBV5-4 and TRBJ2-5, reads ETGVTQSPTHLIKTRGQQVTLRCSSQSGHNTVSWYQQALGQGPQFIFQYYREEENGRGNFPPRFSGLQFPNYSSELNVNALELDDSALYLCASSDQQGRGETQYFGPGTRLLVL.

CDR3 in DNA: TGTGCCAGCACCTCTCCCCTGGGCAAGACCTACAATGAGCAGTTCTTC. Its translation is CASTSPLGKTYNEQFF. The chain combines TRBV28 with TRBJ2-1; D not resolved. The germline gives CDR1 MDHEN, CDR2 SYDVKM. With 7 bases removed from V and 2 bases from J, the gap between germline ends came to 18 bases. The CDR3 sequence is 16 residues long.

The chain employs TRBV27 and TRBJ2-7; D is unclear. Germline CDR1 reads MNHEY; CDR2 reads SMNVEV (reference sequence). This CDR3 is 11 amino acids long. Trimming cost V 4 bases and J 5 bases, with 6 bases left between them. CDR3 sequence: CASSSSHEQYF. DNA for the CDR3: TGTGCCAGCAGTTCCAGCCACGAGCAGTACTTC.

This chain uses TRBV5-1 with TRBJ2-7; D could derive from TRBD1 or TRBD2 (6 bases each). The CDR3 has 16 residues. V lost 1 base and J lost 5, with 19 bases in between. Germline-derived CDR1 and CDR2 are SGHRS and YFSETQ. The DNA of the CDR3 is TGCGCCAGCAGCTTGTTAGGGACCGGGGGCAAGGACGAGCAGTACTTC. This codes for CASSLLGTGGKDEQYF.

The rearrangement links TRBV5-6 to TRBJ2-6; unclear D gene. The CDR3 loop spans 16 amino acids. The V gene's germline CDR1 is SGHDT and CDR2 YYEEEE. Trimming cost V 3 bases and J 0 bases, with 10 bases left between them. Here the CDR3 DNA reads TGTGCCAGCAGCTCGATACAGCTCTCTGGGGCCAACGTCCTGACTTTC. Protein sequence: CASSSIQLSGANVLTF.